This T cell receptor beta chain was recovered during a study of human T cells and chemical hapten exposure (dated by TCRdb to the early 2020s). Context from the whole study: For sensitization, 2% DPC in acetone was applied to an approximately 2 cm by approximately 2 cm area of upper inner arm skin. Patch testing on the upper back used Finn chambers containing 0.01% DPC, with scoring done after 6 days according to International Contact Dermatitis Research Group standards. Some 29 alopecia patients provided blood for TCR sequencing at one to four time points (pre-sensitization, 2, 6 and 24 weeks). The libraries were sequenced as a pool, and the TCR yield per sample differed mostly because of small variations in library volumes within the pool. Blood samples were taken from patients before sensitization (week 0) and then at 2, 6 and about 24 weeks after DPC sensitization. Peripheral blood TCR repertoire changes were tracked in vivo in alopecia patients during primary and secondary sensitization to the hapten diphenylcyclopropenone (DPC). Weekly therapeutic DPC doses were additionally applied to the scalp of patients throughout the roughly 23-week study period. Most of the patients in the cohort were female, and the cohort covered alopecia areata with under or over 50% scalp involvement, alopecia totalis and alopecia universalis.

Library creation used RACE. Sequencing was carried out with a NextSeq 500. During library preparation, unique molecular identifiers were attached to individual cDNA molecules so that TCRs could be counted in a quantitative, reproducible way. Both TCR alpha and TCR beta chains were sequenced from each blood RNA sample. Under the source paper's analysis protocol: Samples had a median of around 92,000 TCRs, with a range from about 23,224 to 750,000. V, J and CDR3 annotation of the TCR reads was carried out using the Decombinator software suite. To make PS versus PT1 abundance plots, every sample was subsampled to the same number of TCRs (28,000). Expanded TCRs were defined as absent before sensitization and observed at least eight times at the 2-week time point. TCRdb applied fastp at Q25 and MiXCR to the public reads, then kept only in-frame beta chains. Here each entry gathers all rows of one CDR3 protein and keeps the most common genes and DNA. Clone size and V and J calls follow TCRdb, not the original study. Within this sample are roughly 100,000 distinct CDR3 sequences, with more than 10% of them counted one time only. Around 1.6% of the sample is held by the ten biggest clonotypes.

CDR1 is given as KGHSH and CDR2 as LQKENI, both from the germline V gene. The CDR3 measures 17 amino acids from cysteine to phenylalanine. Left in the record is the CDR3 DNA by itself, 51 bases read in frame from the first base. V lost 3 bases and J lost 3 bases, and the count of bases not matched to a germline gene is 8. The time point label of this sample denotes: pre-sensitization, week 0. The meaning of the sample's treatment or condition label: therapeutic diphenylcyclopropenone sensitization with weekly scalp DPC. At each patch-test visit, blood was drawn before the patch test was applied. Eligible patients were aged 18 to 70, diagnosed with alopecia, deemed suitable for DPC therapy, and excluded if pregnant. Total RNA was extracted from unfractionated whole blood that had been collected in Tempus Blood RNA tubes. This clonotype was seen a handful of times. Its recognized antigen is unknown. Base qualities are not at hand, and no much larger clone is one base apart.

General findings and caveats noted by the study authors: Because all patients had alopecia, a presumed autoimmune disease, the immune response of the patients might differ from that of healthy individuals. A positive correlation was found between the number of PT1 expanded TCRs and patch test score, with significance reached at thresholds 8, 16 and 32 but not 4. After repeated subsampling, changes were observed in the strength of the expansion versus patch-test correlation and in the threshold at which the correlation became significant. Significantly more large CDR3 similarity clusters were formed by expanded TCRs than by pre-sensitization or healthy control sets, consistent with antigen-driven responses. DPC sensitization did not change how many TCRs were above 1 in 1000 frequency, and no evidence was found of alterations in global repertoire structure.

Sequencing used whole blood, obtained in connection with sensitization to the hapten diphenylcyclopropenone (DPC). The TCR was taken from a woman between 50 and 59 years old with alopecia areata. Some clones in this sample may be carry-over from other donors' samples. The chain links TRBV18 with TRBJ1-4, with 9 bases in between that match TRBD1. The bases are TGTGCCAGCTCACCCGCGACAGGGGGGTCGGCTAATGAAAAACTGTTTTTT. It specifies CASSPATGGSANEKLFF.